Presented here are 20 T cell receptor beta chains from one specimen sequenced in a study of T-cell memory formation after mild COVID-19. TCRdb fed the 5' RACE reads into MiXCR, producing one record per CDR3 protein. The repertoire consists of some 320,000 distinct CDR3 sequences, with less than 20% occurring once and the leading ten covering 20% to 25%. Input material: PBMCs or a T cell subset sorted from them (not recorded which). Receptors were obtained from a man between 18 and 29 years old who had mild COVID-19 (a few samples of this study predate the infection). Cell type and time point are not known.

The CDR3 is CASSPPPRLEQFF. The CDR3 nucleotides read TGTGCCAGCAGCCCACCGCCTCGGCTTGAGCAGTTCTTC. The genes are TRBV7-8 and TRBJ2-1; unclear D gene. The CDR3 consists of 13 residues. Trimming took 5 bases from V and 9 from J, leaving 14 bases between them. CDR1 and CDR2 from the germline V gene are SGHVS and FQNEAQ.

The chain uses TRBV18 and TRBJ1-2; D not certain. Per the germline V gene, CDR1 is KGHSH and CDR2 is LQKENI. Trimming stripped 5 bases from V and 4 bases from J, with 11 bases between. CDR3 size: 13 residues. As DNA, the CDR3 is TGTGCCAGCTCAGCGCCGGACGTCTATGGCTACACCTTC. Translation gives CASSAPDVYGYTF.

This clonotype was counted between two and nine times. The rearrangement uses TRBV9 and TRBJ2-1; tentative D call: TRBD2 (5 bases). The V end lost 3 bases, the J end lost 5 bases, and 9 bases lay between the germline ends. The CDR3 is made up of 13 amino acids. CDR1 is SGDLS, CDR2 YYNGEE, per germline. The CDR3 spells CASSAPADNEQFF. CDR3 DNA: TGTGCCAGCAGCGCCCCAGCGGACAATGAGCAGTTCTTC.

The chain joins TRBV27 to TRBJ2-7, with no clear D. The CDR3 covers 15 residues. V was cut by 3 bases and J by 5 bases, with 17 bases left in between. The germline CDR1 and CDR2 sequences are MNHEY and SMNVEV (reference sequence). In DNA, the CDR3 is TGTGCCAGCAGTTTGGGTTTCCCGACCAGGCACGAGCAGTACTTC. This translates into CASSLGFPTRHEQYF.

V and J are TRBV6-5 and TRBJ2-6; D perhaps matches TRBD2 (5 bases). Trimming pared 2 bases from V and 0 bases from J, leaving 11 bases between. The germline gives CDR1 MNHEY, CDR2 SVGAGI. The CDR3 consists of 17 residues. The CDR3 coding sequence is TGTGCCAGCAGTTACGCCGAAGGGAGCTCTGGGGCCAACGTCCTGACTTTC. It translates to CASSYAEGSSGANVLTF.

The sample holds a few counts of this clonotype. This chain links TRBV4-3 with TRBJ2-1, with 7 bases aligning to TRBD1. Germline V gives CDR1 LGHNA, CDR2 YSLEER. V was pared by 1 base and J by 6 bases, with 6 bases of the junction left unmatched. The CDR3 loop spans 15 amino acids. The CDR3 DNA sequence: TGCGCCAGCAGCCAAGGGGACAGTCCTGCCAATGAGCAGTTCTTC. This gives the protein CASSQGDSPANEQFF.

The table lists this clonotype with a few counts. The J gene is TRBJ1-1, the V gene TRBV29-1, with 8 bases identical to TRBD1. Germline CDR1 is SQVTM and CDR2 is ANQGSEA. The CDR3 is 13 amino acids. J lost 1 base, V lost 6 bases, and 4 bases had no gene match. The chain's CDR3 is CSVDGQGNTEAFF. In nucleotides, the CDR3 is TGCAGCGTAGACGGACAGGGGAACACTGAAGCTTTCTTT. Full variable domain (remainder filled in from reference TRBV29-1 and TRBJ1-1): SAVISQKPSRDICQRGTSLTIQCQVDSQVTMMFWYRQQPGQSLTLIATANQGSEATYESGFVIDKFPISRPNLTFSTLTVSNMSPEDSSIYLCSVDGQGNTEAFFGQGTRLTVV.

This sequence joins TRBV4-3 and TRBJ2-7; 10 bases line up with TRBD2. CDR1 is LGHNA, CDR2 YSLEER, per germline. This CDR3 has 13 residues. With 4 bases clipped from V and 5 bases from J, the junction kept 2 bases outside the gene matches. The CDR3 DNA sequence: TGCGCCAGCAGCCCAGGACTAGCGGACGAGCAGTACTTC. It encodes CASSPGLADEQYF.

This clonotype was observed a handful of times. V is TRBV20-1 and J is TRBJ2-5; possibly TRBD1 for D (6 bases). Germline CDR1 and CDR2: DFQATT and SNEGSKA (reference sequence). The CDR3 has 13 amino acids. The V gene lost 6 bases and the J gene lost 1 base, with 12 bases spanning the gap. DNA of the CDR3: TGCAGTGCGCGGAGACAGGCCCAAGAGACCCAGTACTTC. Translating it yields CSARRQAQETQYF.

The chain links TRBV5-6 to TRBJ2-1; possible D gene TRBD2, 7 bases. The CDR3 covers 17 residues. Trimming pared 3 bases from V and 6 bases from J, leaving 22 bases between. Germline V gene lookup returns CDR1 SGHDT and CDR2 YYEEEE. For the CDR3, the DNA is TGTGCCAGCAGCTCCTTTTGGCGGGGGCGCCCGTCCAATGAGCAGTTCTTC. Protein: CASSSFWRGRPSNEQFF. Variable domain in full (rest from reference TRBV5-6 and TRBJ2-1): DAGVTQSPTHLIKTRGQQVTLRCSPKSGHDTVSWYQQALGQGPQFIFQYYEEEERQRGNFPDRFSGHQFPNYSSELNVNALLLGDSALYLCASSSFWRGRPSNEQFFGPGTRLTVL.

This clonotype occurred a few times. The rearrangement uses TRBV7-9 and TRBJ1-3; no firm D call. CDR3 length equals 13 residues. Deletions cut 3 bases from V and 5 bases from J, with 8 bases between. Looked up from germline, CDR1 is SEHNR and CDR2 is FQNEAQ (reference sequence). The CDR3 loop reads CASSFQARNTIYF. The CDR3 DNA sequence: TGTGCCAGCAGCTTTCAAGCTCGAAACACCATATATTTT.

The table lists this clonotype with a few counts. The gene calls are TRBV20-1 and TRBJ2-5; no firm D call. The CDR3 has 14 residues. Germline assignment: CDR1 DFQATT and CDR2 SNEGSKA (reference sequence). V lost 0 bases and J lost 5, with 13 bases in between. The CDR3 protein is CSARDFQSGETQYF. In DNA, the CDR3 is TGCAGTGCTAGAGATTTCCAGTCCGGGGAGACCCAGTACTTC.

This chain's CDR3 is CASSLSAVETDTQYF. The CDR3 coding sequence is TGCGCCAGCAGCTTGAGCGCAGTCGAAACAGATACGCAGTATTTT. The chain couples TRBV5-1 to TRBJ2-3; D unresolved. Germline V lookup: CDR1 SGHRS, CDR2 YFSETQ. The germline V and J ends were trimmed by 1 base and 3 bases, with 12 bases remaining between them. The CDR3 spans 15 residues.

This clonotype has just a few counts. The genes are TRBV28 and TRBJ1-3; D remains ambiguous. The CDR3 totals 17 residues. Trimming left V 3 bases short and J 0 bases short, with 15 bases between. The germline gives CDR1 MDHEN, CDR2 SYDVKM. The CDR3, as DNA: TGTGCCAGCAGTTTGATTGGGAGGGCCCGCTCTGGAAACACCATATATTTT. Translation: CASSLIGRARSGNTIYF.

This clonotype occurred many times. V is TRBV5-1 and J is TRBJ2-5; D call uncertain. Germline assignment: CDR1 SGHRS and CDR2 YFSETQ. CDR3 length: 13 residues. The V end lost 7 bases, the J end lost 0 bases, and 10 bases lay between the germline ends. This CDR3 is CASHDTYQETQYF. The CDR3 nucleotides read TGCGCCAGCCACGATACGTACCAAGAGACCCAGTACTTC.

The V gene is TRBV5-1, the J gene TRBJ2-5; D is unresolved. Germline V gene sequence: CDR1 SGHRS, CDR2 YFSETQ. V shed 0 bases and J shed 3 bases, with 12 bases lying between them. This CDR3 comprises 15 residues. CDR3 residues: CASSLARRIEETQYF. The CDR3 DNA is TGCGCCAGCAGCTTGGCTAGGCGGATCGAAGAGACCCAGTACTTC.

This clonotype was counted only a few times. In DNA, the CDR3 is TGTGCCAGCAGTTGGGGCGGGGGGGCCGCCGGGGAGCTGTTTTTT. This sequence encodes CASSWGGGAAGELFF. V and J are TRBV27 and TRBJ2-2; TRBD2 agrees at 9 bases. This CDR3 has 15 residues. Germline loops: CDR1 MNHEY, CDR2 SMNVEV (reference sequence). After removal of 4 bases from V and 6 bases from J, the junction contained 6 bases not matched to a gene.

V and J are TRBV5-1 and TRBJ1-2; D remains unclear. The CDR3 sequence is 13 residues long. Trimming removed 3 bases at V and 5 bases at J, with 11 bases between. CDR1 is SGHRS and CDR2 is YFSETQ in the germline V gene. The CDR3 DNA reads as TGCGCCAGCAGCTCTGAGACTGGGTATGGCTACACCTTC. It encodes CASSSETGYGYTF.

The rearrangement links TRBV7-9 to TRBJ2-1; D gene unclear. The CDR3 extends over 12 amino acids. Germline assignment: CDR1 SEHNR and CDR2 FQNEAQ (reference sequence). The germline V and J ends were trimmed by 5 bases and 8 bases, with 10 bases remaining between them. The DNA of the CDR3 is TGTGCCAGCAGCCGAGAGGTTGATGAGCAGTTCTTC. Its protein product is CASSREVDEQFF.

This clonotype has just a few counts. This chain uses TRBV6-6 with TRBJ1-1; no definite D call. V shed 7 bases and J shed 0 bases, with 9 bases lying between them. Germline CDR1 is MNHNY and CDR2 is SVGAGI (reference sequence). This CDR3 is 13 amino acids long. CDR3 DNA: TGTGCCAGCACCCACGTGGTGAACACTGAAGCTTTCTTT. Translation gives CASTHVVNTEAFF.